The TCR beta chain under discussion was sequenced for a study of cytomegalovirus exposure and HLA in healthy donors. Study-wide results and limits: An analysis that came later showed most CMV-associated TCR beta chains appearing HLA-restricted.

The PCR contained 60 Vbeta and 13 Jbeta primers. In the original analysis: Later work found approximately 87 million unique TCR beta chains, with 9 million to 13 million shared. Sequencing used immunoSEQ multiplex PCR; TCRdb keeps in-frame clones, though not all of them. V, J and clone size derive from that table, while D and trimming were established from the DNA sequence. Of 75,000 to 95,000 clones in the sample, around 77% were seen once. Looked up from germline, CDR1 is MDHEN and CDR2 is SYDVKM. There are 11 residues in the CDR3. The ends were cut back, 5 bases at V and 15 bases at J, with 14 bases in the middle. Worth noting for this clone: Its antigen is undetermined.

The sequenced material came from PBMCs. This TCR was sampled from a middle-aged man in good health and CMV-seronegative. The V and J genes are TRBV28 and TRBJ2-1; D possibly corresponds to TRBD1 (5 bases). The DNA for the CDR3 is TGTGCCAGCAGTAACTACGCAGGGTGGTTCTTC. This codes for CASSNYAGWFF.